The 11 T cell receptor beta chains listed next were all sequenced from one sample in a study of response to subunit inactivated influenza vaccine. Using its own MiXCR run on the RT-PCR reads, TCRdb lists one record per CDR3 protein. The repertoire has more than 400,000 distinct CDR3 sequences, approximately 7.7% of them found once; the top ten carry around 13%. This material consisted of PBMCs from blood, taken roughly 24 months after vaccination. These receptors were taken from a man in his fifties or sixties who received an inactivated influenza vaccine.

This clonotype was found many times. This chain connects TRBV5-1 to TRBJ2-1, with 11 bases aligning to TRBD1. Germline CDR1 SGHRS, CDR2 YFSETQ. The CDR3 runs 15 residues. J lost 7 bases, V lost 4 bases, and 7 bases had no gene match. The CDR3 protein is CASSAGTGGMNEQFF. DNA for the CDR3: TGCGCCAGCAGCGCCGGGACAGGGGGAATGAATGAGCAGTTCTTC.

This clonotype was picked up one time. CDR3 coding DNA: TGCAGTGCGCCTACTGGAGGGAGGGGGGTTGAAGCTTTCTTT. Protein: CSAPTGGRGVEAFF. The J gene is TRBJ1-1, the V gene TRBV20-1; D might be TRBD1 (6 bases). Deletions cut 6 bases from V and 7 bases from J, with 21 bases between. Germline V gene lookup returns CDR1 DFQATT and CDR2 SNEGSKA (reference sequence). CDR3 length: 14 amino acids.

The chain couples TRBV5-1 to TRBJ2-7, with 12 bases that match TRBD2. V lost 3 bases and J lost 3; bases outside the gene matches: 1. This CDR3 region has 14 residues. Germline V gene sequence: CDR1 SGHRS, CDR2 YFSETQ. CDR3 bases: TGCGCCAGCAGCTGGACTAGCGGGATCTACGAGCAGTACTTC. Its translation: CASSWTSGIYEQYF.

This clonotype occurred a few times. This chain joins TRBV4-3 and TRBJ1-1; the D gene is possibly TRBD1 (6 bases). This CDR3 contains 15 residues. Germline V gene data show CDR1 as LGHNA and CDR2 as YSLEER. The V end lost 0 bases, the J end lost 6 bases, and 14 bases lay between the germline ends. The CDR3 reads CASSQDRGARPEAFF. CDR3 nucleotide sequence: TGCGCCAGCAGCCAAGATAGGGGGGCTCGTCCTGAAGCTTTCTTT.

This clonotype appeared many times. The genes are TRBV7-9 and TRBJ1-1, with D possibly TRBD1 on 6 matching bases. Germline V gives CDR1 SEHNR, CDR2 FQNEAQ (reference sequence). Trimming took off 0 bases at V and 0 bases at J, with 11 bases between the two ends. This CDR3 is built from 16 residues. The CDR3: CASSLAGGPMNTEAFF. The CDR3 DNA sequence: TGTGCCAGCAGCTTAGCAGGGGGTCCCATGAACACTGAAGCTTTCTTT.

This sequence joins TRBV27 and TRBJ2-1; a possible D gene is TRBD2 (6 bases). There are 17 residues in the CDR3. V was pared by 1 base and J by 3 bases, with 16 bases between. Germline loops: CDR1 MNHEY, CDR2 SMNVEV (reference sequence). CDR3 sequence reads: CASSLYPVRGNYNEQFF. The CDR3 nucleotides read TGTGCCAGCAGTTTATATCCAGTACGGGGGAACTACAATGAGCAGTTCTTC.

This clonotype was recorded many times. V and J are TRBV28 and TRBJ1-2, with D perhaps matching TRBD1 (5 bases). Germline assignment: CDR1 MDHEN and CDR2 SYDVKM. Trimming pared 3 bases from V and 8 bases from J, leaving 22 bases between. CDR3 length equals 16 residues. The CDR3 sequence is CASSFSQGRGWGGYTF. DNA of the CDR3: TGTGCCAGCAGTTTTTCCCAGGGACGAGGTTGGGGCGGCTACACCTTC.

This clonotype appeared a few times. This chain connects TRBV10-2 to TRBJ2-2; D is unresolved. CDR3 size: 14 residues. The germline V gene has CDR1 WSHSY and CDR2 SAAADI. Between the trimmed V and J ends, which lost 2 bases and 5 bases, there was a span of 9 bases. The CDR3 nucleotides are TGCGCCAGCAGTGAGAACCGGATGACCGGGGAGCTGTTTTTT. Translation: CASSENRMTGELFF.

This chain connects TRBV18 to TRBJ2-6, with 12 bases matching TRBD1. The CDR3 extends over 17 amino acids. Trimming removed 6 bases from V and 1 base from J; junction bases left unmatched: 4. CDR1 is KGHSH, CDR2 LQKENI, per germline. CDR3 protein: CASSMGQGASGANVLTF. The CDR3 nucleotides are TGTGCCAGCTCCATGGGACAGGGGGCGTCTGGGGCCAACGTCCTGACTTTC.

This rearrangement joins TRBV5-1 to TRBJ1-2, with TRBD1 matching 8 bases. Germline values: CDR1 SGHRS, CDR2 YFSETQ. The CDR3 runs to 12 residues. Unmatched junction bases numbered 1, after V lost 0 bases and J lost 9 bases. The CDR3 protein is CASSLDRGSYTF. The CDR3 nucleotides are TGCGCCAGCAGCTTGGACAGGGGGAGCTACACCTTC.

The chain joins TRBV5-6 to TRBJ2-1; 8 bases agree with TRBD2. The V segment lost 3 bases and the J segment 9 bases; nucleotides outside the gene matches: 8. This CDR3 region has 14 residues. Germline V CDR1 and CDR2: SGHDT, YYEEEE. This chain's CDR3 is CASSSWLAGSEQFF. DNA for the CDR3: TGTGCCAGCAGCTCCTGGTTAGCGGGGAGTGAGCAGTTCTTC.